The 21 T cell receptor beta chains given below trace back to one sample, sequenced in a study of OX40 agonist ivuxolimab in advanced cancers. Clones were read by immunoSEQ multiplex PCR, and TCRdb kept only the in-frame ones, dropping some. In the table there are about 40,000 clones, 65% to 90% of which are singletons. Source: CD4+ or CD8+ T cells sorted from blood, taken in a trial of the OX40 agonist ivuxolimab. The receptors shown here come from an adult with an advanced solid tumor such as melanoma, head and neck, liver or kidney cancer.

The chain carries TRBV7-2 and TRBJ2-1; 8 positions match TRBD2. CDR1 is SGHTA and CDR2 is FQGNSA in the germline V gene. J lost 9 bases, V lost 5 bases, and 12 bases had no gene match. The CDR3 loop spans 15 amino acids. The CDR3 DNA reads TGTGCCAGCAGCGCTGCTCGAGCGGGGGTCGGTGAGCAGTTCTTC. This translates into CASSAARAGVGEQFF.

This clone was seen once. CDR3 nucleotide sequence: TGTGCCAGCAGCCAAGTTTTCCTAGGGGGGAACGAGCAGTACTTC. It translates to CASSQVFLGGNEQYF. The chain uses TRBV4-2 and TRBJ2-7; either TRBD1 or TRBD2 may fit D (6 bases each). The CDR3 extends over 15 amino acids. Germline V gene data show CDR1 as LGHNA and CDR2 as YNFKEQ. Between the trimmed V and J ends, which lost 1 base and 5 bases, there was a span of 15 bases.

This CDR3 is CASRSRVQNSPLHF. Here the CDR3 DNA reads TGCGCCAGCAGGAGTAGAGTCCAGAATTCACCCCTCCACTTT. This chain uses TRBV5-1 with TRBJ1-6; D uncertain. V gave up 5 bases and J gave up 7 bases, with 13 bases separating them. This CDR3 comprises 14 residues. Germline assignment: CDR1 SGHRS and CDR2 YFSETQ.

The DNA of the CDR3 is TGCGCCAGCAGAGAGACAGGGGGCGGCGAGCAGTACTTC. It encodes CASRETGGGEQYF. The rearrangement joins TRBV5-1 to TRBJ2-7, with 10 bases that match TRBD1. V gave up 5 bases and J gave up 6 bases; unmatched junction bases: 5. Germline CDR1 SGHRS, CDR2 YFSETQ. The CDR3 consists of 13 residues.

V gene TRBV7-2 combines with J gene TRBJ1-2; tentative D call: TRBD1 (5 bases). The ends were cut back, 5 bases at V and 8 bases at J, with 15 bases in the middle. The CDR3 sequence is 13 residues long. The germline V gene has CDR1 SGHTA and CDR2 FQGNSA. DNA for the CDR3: TGTGCCAGCAGCCCGTCGGGGGGGTACGGCTACACCTTC. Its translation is CASSPSGGYGYTF. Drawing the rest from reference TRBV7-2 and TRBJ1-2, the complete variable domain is GAGVSQSPSNKVTEKGKDVELRCDPISGHTALYWYRQSLGQGLEFLIYFQGNSAPDKSGLPSDRFSAERTGGSVSTLTIQRTQQEDSAVYLCASSPSGGYGYTFGSGTRLTVV.

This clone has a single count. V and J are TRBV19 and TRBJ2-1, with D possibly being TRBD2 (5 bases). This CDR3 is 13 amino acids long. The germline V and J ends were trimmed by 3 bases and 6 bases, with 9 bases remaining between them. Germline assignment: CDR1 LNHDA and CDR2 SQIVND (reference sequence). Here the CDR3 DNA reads TGTGCCAGTAGTATCCTCCGGGGCAATGAGCAGTTCTTC. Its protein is CASSILRGNEQFF.

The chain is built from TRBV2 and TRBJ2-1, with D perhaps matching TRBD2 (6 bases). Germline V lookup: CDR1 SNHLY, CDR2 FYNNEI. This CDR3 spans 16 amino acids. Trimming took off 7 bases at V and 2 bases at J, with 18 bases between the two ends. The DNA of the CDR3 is TGTGCCAGCACTCGGGCCCGAACGGGGGCCTACAATGAGCAGTTCTTC. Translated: CASTRARTGAYNEQFF.

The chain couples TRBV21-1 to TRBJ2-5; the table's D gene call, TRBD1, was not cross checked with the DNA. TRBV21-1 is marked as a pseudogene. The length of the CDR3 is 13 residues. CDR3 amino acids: CASSKVRGETQYF. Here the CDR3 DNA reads TGTGCCAGCAGCAAAGTAAGGGGGGAGACCCAGTACTTC.

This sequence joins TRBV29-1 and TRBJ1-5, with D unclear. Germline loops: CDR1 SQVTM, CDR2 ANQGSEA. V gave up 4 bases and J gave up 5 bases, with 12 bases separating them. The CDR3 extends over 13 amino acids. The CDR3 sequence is CSVARGEDQPQHF. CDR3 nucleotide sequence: TGCAGCGTTGCTCGGGGAGAAGATCAGCCCCAGCATTTT.

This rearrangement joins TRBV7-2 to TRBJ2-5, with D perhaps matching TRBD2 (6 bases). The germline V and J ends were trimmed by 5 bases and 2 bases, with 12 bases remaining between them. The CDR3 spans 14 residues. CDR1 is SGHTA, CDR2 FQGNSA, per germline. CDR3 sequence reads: CASSNRGAQETQYF. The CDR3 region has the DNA TGTGCCAGCAGCAACCGCGGGGCGCAAGAGACCCAGTACTTC.

The CDR3 sequence is CASSQISGQRSGNTIYF. CDR3 sequence (DNA): TGCGCCAGCAGCCAAATATCGGGGCAAAGATCTGGAAACACCATATATTTT. This rearrangement joins TRBV4-3 to TRBJ1-3, with D maybe TRBD1 (5 bases). The V end lost 2 bases, the J end lost 1 base, and 15 bases lay between the germline ends. CDR1 is LGHNA, CDR2 YSLEER, per germline. The CDR3 is made up of 17 amino acids.

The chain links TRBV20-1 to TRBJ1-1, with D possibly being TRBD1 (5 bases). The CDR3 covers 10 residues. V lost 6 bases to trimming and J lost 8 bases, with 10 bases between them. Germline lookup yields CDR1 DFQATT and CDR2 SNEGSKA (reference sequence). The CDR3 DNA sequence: TGCAGTGCCGCCGGGGCAGAAGCTTTCTTT. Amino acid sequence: CSAAGAEAFF.

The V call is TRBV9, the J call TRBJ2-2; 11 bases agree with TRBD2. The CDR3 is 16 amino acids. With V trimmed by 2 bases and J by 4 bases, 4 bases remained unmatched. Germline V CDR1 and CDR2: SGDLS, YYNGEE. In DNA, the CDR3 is TGTGCCAGCAGCGTTCTAGCGGGGGGCGGCACCGGGGAGCTGTTTTTT. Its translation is CASSVLAGGGTGELFF. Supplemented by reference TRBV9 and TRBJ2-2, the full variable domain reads DSGVTQTPKHLITATGQRVTLRCSPRSGDLSVYWYQQSLDQGLQFLIQYYNGEERAKGNILERFSAQQFPDLHSELNLSSLELGDSALYFCASSVLAGGGTGELFFGEGSRLTVL.

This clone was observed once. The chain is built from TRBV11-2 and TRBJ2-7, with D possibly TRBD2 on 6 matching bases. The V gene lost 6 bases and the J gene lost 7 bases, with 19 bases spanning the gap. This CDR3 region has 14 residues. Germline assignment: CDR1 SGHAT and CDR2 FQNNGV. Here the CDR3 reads CASRNSGLHLEQYF. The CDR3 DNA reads TGTGCCAGCAGAAACTCGGGACTCCACCTTGAGCAGTACTTC.

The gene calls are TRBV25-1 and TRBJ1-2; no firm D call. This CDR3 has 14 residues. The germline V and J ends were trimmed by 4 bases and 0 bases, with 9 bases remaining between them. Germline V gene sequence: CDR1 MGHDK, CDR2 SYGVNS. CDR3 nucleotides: TGTGCCAGCAGTGGAGCCTCCCCTAACTATGGCTACACCTTC. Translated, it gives CASSGASPNYGYTF.

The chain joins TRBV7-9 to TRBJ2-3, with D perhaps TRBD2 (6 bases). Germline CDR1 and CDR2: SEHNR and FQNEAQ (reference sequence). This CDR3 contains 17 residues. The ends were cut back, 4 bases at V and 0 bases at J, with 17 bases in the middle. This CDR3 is CASSSLSGRASTDTQYF. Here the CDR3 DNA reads TGTGCCAGCAGCTCGCTCTCCGGGAGAGCTAGCACAGATACGCAGTATTTT.

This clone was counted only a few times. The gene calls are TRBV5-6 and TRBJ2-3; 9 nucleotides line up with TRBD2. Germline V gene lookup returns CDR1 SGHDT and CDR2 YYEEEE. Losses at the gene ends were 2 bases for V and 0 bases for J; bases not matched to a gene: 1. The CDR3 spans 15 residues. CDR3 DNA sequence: TGTGCCAGCAGCTTTGGACTAGCGAGCACAGATACGCAGTATTTT. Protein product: CASSFGLASTDTQYF.

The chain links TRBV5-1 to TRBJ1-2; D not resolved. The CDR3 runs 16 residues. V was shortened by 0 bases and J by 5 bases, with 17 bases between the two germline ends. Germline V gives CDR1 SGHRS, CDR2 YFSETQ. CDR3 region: CASSLAGGGLEYGYTF. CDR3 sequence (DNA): TGCGCCAGCAGCTTGGCCGGCGGAGGGCTGGAGTATGGCTACACCTTC.

The CDR3 protein is CASSLDRDPGNTIYF. CDR3 sequence (DNA): TGTGCCAGCTCCTTGGACAGGGACCCTGGAAACACCATATATTTT. The chain recombines TRBV18 with TRBJ1-3, with 8 bases aligning to TRBD1. Unmatched junction bases numbered 6, after V lost 6 bases and J lost 2 bases. In germline, CDR1 is KGHSH, CDR2 LQKENI. The CDR3 has 15 amino acids.

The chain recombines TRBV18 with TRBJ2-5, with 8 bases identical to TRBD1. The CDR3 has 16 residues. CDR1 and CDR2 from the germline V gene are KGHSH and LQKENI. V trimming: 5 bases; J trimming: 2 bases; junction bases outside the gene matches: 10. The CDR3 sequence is CASSTQGAGFQETQYF. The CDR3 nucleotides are TGTGCCAGCTCAACCCAGGGGGCCGGTTTTCAAGAGACCCAGTACTTC.

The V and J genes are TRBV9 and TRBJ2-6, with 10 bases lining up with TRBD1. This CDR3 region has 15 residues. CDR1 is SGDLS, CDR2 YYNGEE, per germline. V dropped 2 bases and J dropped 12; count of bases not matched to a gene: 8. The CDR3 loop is CASSVTGQGLSVLTF. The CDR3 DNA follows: TGTGCCAGCAGCGTTACGGGACAGGGGCTGTCCGTCCTGACTTTC.